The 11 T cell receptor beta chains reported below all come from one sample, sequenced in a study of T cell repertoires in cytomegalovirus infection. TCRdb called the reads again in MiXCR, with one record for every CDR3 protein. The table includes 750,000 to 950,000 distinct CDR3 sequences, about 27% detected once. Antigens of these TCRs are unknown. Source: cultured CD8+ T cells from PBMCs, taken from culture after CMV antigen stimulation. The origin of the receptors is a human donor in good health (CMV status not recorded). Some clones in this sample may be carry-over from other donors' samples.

DNA of the CDR3: TGTGCCAGCAGTCCGGACTGGGGCATTCAGTACTTC. It codes for CASSPDWGIQYF. This chain joins TRBV12-3 or TRBV12-4 and TRBJ2-4; tentative D call: TRBD2 (5 bases). CDR3 length: 12 residues. V lost 5 bases and J lost 9, with 11 bases in between.

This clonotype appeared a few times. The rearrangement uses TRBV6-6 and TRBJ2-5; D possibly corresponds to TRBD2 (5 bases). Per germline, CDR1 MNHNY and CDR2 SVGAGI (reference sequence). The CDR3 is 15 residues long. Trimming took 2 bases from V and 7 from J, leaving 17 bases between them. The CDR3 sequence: CASSYGELGPGTQYF. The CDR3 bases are TGTGCCAGCAGTTACGGGGAGCTGGGTCCCGGGACCCAGTACTTC.

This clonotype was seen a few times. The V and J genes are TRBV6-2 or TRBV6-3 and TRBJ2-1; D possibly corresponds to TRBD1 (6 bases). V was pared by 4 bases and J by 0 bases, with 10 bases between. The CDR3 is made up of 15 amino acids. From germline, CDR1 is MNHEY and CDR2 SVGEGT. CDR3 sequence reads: CASSSQGSSYNEQFF. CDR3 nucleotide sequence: TGTGCCAGCAGTTCCCAGGGGTCCTCCTACAATGAGCAGTTCTTC.

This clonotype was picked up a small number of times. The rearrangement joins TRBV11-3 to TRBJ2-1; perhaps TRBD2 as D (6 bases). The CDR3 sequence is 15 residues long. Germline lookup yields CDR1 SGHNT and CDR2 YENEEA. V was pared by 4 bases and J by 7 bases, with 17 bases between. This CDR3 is CASSSYRGAGNEQFF. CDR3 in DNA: TGTGCCAGCAGCTCGTATAGAGGGGCGGGGAATGAGCAGTTCTTC.

The CDR3 sequence is CAISERGQGIGNEQFF. The CDR3 coding sequence is TGTGCCATCAGTGAGAGGGGACAGGGGATAGGGAATGAGCAGTTCTTC. This sequence joins TRBV10-3 and TRBJ2-1, with TRBD1 identical over 10 bases. CDR1 ENHRY and CDR2 SYGVKD come from the germline V gene. The junction had 8 bases not matched to a gene; V was cut back by 2 bases and J by 7 bases. The CDR3 is 16 amino acids.

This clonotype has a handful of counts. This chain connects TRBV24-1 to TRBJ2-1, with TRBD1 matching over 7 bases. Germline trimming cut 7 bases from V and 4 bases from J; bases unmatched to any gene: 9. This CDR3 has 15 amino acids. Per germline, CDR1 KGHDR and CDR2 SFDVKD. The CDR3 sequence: CATSGGTVEYNEQFF. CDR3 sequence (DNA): TGTGCCACCAGCGGTGGGACAGTGGAATACAATGAGCAGTTCTTC.

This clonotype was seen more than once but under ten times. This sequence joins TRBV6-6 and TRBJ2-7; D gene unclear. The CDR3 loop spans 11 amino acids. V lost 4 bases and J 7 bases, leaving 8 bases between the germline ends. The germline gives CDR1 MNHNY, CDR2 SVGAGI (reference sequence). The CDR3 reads CASSSILEQYV. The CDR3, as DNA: TGTGCCAGCAGTTCCATCCTAGAGCAGTACGTC.

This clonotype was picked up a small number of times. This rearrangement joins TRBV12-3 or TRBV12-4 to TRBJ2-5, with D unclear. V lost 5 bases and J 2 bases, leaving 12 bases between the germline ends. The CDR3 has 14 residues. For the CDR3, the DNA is TGTGCCAGCAGTAACCGGTTGAGGCAAGAGACCCAGTACTTC. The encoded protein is CASSNRLRQETQYF.

The CDR3 DNA reads TGTGCCAGCAGTTCCATACTAGCGGGGGTCTACAATGAGCAGTTCTTC. It codes for CASSSILAGVYNEQFF. This sequence joins TRBV27 and TRBJ2-1; 11 bases fit TRBD2. Germline V gene lookup returns CDR1 MNHEY and CDR2 SMNVEV (reference sequence). With V trimmed by 4 bases and J by 3 bases, 5 bases remained unmatched. CDR3 size: 16 residues.

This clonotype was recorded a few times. In nucleotides, the CDR3 is TGTGCCAGTAGTATGGGCACAGCTGGAAACACCATATATTTT. Translated: CASSMGTAGNTIYF. The J gene is TRBJ1-3, the V gene TRBV19; D gene ambiguous. Trimming took off 3 bases at V and 2 bases at J, with 8 bases between the two ends. The CDR3 totals 14 residues. Germline CDR1 LNHDA, CDR2 SQIVND (reference sequence).

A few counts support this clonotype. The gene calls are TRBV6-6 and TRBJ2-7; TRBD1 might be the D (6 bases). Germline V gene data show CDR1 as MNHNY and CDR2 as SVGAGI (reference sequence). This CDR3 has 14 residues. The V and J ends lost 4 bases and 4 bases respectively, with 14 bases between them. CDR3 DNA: TGTGCCAGCAGTTGGGAAGGGGGAAGGTACGAGCAGTACGTC. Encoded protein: CASSWEGGRYEQYV.